The 11 T cell receptor beta chains reported below all come from one sample, sequenced in a study of blood T cell repertoires in COVID-19. The protocol was immunoSEQ multiplex PCR, while the TCRdb copy is restricted to in-frame clones and leaves out a portion. The repertoire consists of approximately 290,000 clones, with about 90% occurring once and the leading ten covering 2% to 3%. Sequencing input: peripheral blood. The receptors here all came from a man aged 18 to 29 with active or convalescent COVID-19.

The chain combines TRBV2 with TRBJ2-3; D not resolved. The CDR3 extends over 11 amino acids. CDR1 SNHLY and CDR2 FYNNEI come from the germline V gene. V gave up 7 bases and J gave up 3 bases, with 5 bases separating them. CDR3 bases: TGTGCCAGCATCGAGACAGATACGCAGTATTTT. This encodes CASIETDTQYF.

The chain has TRBV19 and TRBJ2-7, with 9 positions matching TRBD2. The germline V gene encodes CDR1 LNHDA and CDR2 SQIVND (reference sequence). J lost 5 bases, V lost 4 bases, and 3 bases had no gene match. The CDR3 loop spans 13 amino acids. CDR3 residues: CASSTLAGNEQYF. For the CDR3, the DNA is TGTGCCAGTAGTACCCTAGCGGGGAACGAGCAGTACTTC.

This clone occurred once. The chain uses TRBV19 and TRBJ2-2; D gene unclear. CDR1 and CDR2 from the germline V gene are LNHDA and SQIVND (reference sequence). V lost 0 bases, J lost 6 bases, and 11 bases lay in between. The CDR3 consists of 15 residues. This CDR3 is CASSIENSLAGELFF. The CDR3 DNA reads as TGTGCCAGTAGTATAGAGAACTCCCTAGCCGGGGAGCTGTTTTTT.

The genes are TRBV6-6 and TRBJ2-3, with D possibly TRBD2 on 7 matching bases. CDR3 length: 16 amino acids. V lost 2 bases and J lost 1, with 13 bases in between. Germline V gene sequence: CDR1 MNHNY, CDR2 SVGAGI (reference sequence). CDR3 nucleotides: TGTGCCAGCAGTTACGGGGGGGGCCAGGGCACAGATACGCAGTATTTT. Its protein product is CASSYGGGQGTDTQYF.

The genes are TRBV7-2 and TRBJ2-5; 12 bases are shared with TRBD2. The CDR3 contains 16 residues. Germline V gives CDR1 SGHTA, CDR2 FQGNSA. With V trimmed by 3 bases and J by 1 base, 3 bases remained unmatched. CDR3 in amino acids: CASSFASGGVQETQYF. DNA of the CDR3: TGTGCCAGCAGCTTCGCTAGCGGGGGGGTCCAAGAGACCCAGTACTTC.

The V call is TRBV29-1, the J call TRBJ2-1, with TRBD1 identical over 8 bases. CDR1 and CDR2 from the germline V gene are SQVTM and ANQGSEA. Trimming took 4 bases from V and 8 from J; bases not matched to a gene: 7. The CDR3 contains 13 residues. CDR3 protein: CSVVGQGAYEQFF. For the CDR3, the DNA is TGCAGCGTTGTCGGGCAGGGGGCCTATGAGCAGTTCTTC.

The chain has TRBV9 and TRBJ1-6, with 7 nucleotides matching TRBD1. Unmatched junction bases numbered 0, after V lost 2 bases and J lost 1 base. Germline CDR1 is SGDLS and CDR2 is YYNGEE. This CDR3 spans 15 amino acids. DNA of the CDR3: TGTGCCAGCAGCGTCAGGGGGTCCTATAATTCACCCCTCCACTTT. This gives the protein CASSVRGSYNSPLHF.

The chain has TRBV3-1 (or the pseudogene TRBV3-2) and TRBJ2-6; TRBD2 aligns across 10 bases. The CDR3 extends over 16 amino acids. The trim removed 4 bases at V and 0 bases at J, leaving 0 bases unmatched. Germline V gene data show CDR1 as LGHDT and CDR2 as YNNKEL (reference sequence). The CDR3 here is CASSRTSGSGANVLTF. CDR3 DNA: TGTGCCAGCAGCCGGACTAGCGGCTCTGGGGCCAACGTCCTGACTTTC.

The chain combines TRBV5-1 with TRBJ2-1; 10 bases map to TRBD2. V shed 0 bases and J 3 bases; nucleotides not matched to a gene: 3. Germline assignment: CDR1 SGHRS and CDR2 YFSETQ. The CDR3 spans 16 residues. The CDR3 DNA sequence: TGCGCCAGCAGCTTGGACCCTAGCGGGGGCTACAATGAGCAGTTCTTC. This sequence encodes CASSLDPSGGYNEQFF.

This chain links TRBV11-3 with TRBJ1-1; 9 bases match TRBD1. Trimming took 5 bases from V and 2 from J; bases not matched to a gene: 9. Germline-derived CDR1 and CDR2 are SGHNT and YENEEA. This CDR3 is 16 amino acids long. The CDR3 coding sequence is TGTGCCAGCAGCCCTCATCCGGGACAGGGAAACACTGAAGCTTTCTTT. This encodes CASSPHPGQGNTEAFF. Based on the CDR3 plus reference TRBV11-3 and TRBJ1-1, the full variable domain is EAGVVQSPRYKIIEKKQPVAFWCNPISGHNTLYWYLQNLGQGPELLIRYENEEAVDDSQLPKDRFSAERLKGVDSTLKIQPAELGDSAVYLCASSPHPGQGNTEAFFGQGTRLTVV.

In DNA form, the CDR3 reads TGTGCCAGTAGTATAGCCCCGACAGGGTTGGACAATGAGCAGTTCTTC. Translation: CASSIAPTGLDNEQFF. The J gene is TRBJ2-1, the V gene TRBV19; 7 nucleotides match TRBD1. There are 16 residues in the CDR3. The junction had 8 bases not matched to a gene; V was cut back by 1 base and J by 5 bases. The V gene's germline CDR1 is LNHDA and CDR2 SQIVND (reference sequence).